These 13 T cell receptor beta chains share one sample of origin, sequenced in a study of T cell repertoires in cytomegalovirus infection (dated by TCRdb to the late 2010s). Data came from an Illumina HiSeq 1500. TCRdb reworked the public reads: Q25 trimming with fastp, MiXCR clone assembly, productive beta chains retained. All rows with the same CDR3 protein become a single entry with the most common DNA and genes. In this sample the table shows about 740,000 distinct CDR3 sequences, approximately 40% of which occur a single time. The ten largest clones take up around 2.6% of the sample. The sequencing input was PBMCs. These receptors came from a human donor in good health (CMV status not recorded). Some clones in this sample may be carry-over from other donors' samples.

At least ten counts were recorded for this clonotype. The J gene is TRBJ1-3, the V gene TRBV7-8; D not certain. The V gene lost 4 bases and the J gene lost 4 bases, with 5 bases spanning the gap. CDR3 length equals 12 residues. Germline V gives CDR1 SGHVS, CDR2 FQNEAQ. The CDR3 DNA is TGTGCCAGCAGCTCCGAAGGAAACACCATATATTTT. The encoded protein is CASSSEGNTIYF.

This clonotype was seen more than once but under ten times. V is TRBV7-4 and J is TRBJ2-3, with 11 bases lining up with TRBD1. V lost 4 bases and J lost 2; bases outside the gene matches: 5. The CDR3 loop spans 16 amino acids. The germline V gene has CDR1 SGHVT and CDR2 SQSDAQ. CDR3 amino acids: CASSSDRGHFTDTQYF. CDR3 in DNA: TGTGCCAGCAGCTCGGACAGGGGGCACTTCACAGATACGCAGTATTTT.

The chain couples TRBV7-3 to TRBJ1-1, with D perhaps matching TRBD1 (6 bases). The CDR3 consists of 14 residues. Trimming took 1 base from V and 7 from J, leaving 13 bases between them. CDR1 and CDR2 from the germline V gene are SGHTA and FQGTGA. CDR3 region: CASSLMGGADEAFF. The CDR3 nucleotides are TGTGCCAGCAGCTTAATGGGGGGCGCTGATGAAGCTTTCTTT.

The chain couples TRBV12-3 or TRBV12-4 to TRBJ2-6; the D gene is possibly TRBD1 (6 bases). The CDR3 is 12 amino acids. Trimming cost V 6 bases and J 13 bases, with 13 bases left between them. Written as DNA, the CDR3 is TGTGCCAGCAGCCAAAACAGGGCGGTCCTGACTTTC. The encoded protein is CASSQNRAVLTF.

The rearrangement joins TRBV7-9 to TRBJ1-1; TRBD1 aligns across 11 bases. With 5 bases clipped from V and 3 bases from J, the junction kept 5 bases outside the gene matches. The CDR3 is made up of 15 amino acids. Germline V gives CDR1 SEHNR, CDR2 FQNEAQ (reference sequence). Here the CDR3 DNA reads TGTGCCAGCAGCCAAGGGGGACAGGGGGACACTGAAGCTTTCTTT. Translating it yields CASSQGGQGDTEAFF.

V gene TRBV5-8 combines with J gene TRBJ2-4; tentatively, D is TRBD1 (6 bases). The CDR3 is made up of 14 amino acids. The V end lost 0 bases, the J end lost 6 bases, and 10 bases lay between the germline ends. The germline gives CDR1 SGHTS, CDR2 YDEGEE. The chain's CDR3 is CASSLGQDTNIQYF. CDR3 in DNA: TGTGCCAGCAGCTTGGGACAGGACACAAACATTCAGTACTTC. The full variable domain, with the rest looked up from reference TRBV5-8 and TRBJ2-4, is EAGVTQSPTHLIKTRGQQATLRCSPISGHTSVYWYQQALGLGLQFLLWYDEGEERNRGNFPPRFSGRQFPNYSSELNVNALELEDSALYLCASSLGQDTNIQYFGAGTRLSVL.

As regards this clonotype: It may be a read error: a sequence one base away is much more abundant. The CDR3 DNA reads as TGTTCCAGCAGTTCTAGCGGGGGGGCCGATACGCAGTATTTT. Translated, it gives CSSSSSGGADTQYF. This chain connects TRBV12-3 or TRBV12-4 to TRBJ2-3; 12 bases fit TRBD2. The CDR3 is made up of 14 amino acids.

This clonotype has just a few counts. This chain links TRBV6-6 with TRBJ2-5; 8 bases match TRBD2. Looked up from germline, CDR1 is MNHNY and CDR2 is SVGAGI (reference sequence). The CDR3 is 15 residues long. The V and J ends lost 1 base and 12 bases, in that order; junction bases with no gene match: 13. CDR3 bases: TGTGCCAGCAGTTACTTCCGGGAGGGTCAAAAAGCTGAGTACTTC. Translation: CASSYFREGQKAEYF.

V gene TRBV7-3 combines with J gene TRBJ2-3, with unresolved D. CDR1 and CDR2 (germline): SGHTA, FQGTGA. The V gene lost 4 bases and the J gene lost 4 bases, with 9 bases spanning the gap. The CDR3 is 13 amino acids. CDR3 residues: CASSSPFADTQYF. In nucleotides, the CDR3 is TGTGCCAGCAGCTCACCTTTTGCAGATACGCAGTATTTT.

This clonotype came up a few times. CDR3 loop: CASREGIRGDNQPQHF. As DNA, the CDR3 is TGTGCCAGCAGAGAAGGGATCAGGGGTGACAATCAGCCCCAGCATTTT. The gene calls are TRBV6-6 and TRBJ1-5; D possibly corresponds to TRBD1 (6 bases). CDR3 length: 16 residues. V lost 6 bases and J lost 3, with 18 bases in between. Looked up from germline, CDR1 is MNHNY and CDR2 is SVGAGI (reference sequence).

The sample holds a few counts of this clonotype. The J gene is TRBJ1-1, the V gene TRBV7-2; perhaps TRBD1 as D (5 bases). V shed 6 bases and J shed 7 bases, with 15 bases lying between them. CDR3 size: 13 residues. From germline, CDR1 is SGHTA and CDR2 FQGNSA. CDR3 residues: CASSSGTTFEAFF. The CDR3 DNA sequence: TGTGCCAGCAGTTCCGGGACCACCTTTGAAGCTTTCTTT.

The chain employs TRBV29-1 and TRBJ2-7, with TRBD2 as a possible D gene (6 bases). V lost 4 bases, J lost 9 bases, and 19 bases lay in between. CDR1 SQVTM and CDR2 ANQGSEA come from the germline V gene. The CDR3 has 13 residues. CDR3 coding DNA: TGCAGCGTTGCCCCGGGAGTGGGTGAGGCGCAGTACTTC. Translated: CSVAPGVGEAQYF.

This chain joins TRBV28 and TRBJ1-4; no reliable D call. Germline V gives CDR1 MDHEN, CDR2 SYDVKM. CDR3 length: 15 amino acids. Trimming took off 3 bases at V and 2 bases at J, with 10 bases between the two ends. The CDR3 sequence is CASSFVGVTNEKLFF. CDR3 coding DNA: TGTGCCAGCAGTTTTGTCGGGGTTACTAATGAAAAACTGTTTTTT.